The entry below gives a single TCR beta chain sequence along with its context. What it binds is unknown. What was amplified from RNA transcripts were TCR beta CDR3 regions. The study used the HTBI primer set for a first-round RT-PCR of the TCR CDR3. TCRdb processed the multiplex PCR reads anew with MiXCR; each CDR3 protein has one entry. The table records about 210,000 distinct CDR3 sequences, roughly 18% of them present only once. The data derive from a study of T cells in Graves' hyperthyroidism and ophthalmopathy. Findings and limits, study-wide: Model-based prediction identified ophthalmopathy a median 6.5 months prior to its onset.

V was trimmed by 1 base and J by 0 bases, leaving 12 bases between them. There are 16 residues in the CDR3. Per germline, CDR1 KGHSH and CDR2 LQKENI. Hyperthyroidism was newly diagnosed in patients aged 18 to 65 (duration under 2 months). Patients showing uncontrolled infection, other autoimmune disease, pregnancy or lactation were ineligible. This receptor was taken from a man aged 50 to 59 with Graves' hyperthyroidism. The sample taken for sequencing was blood. The chain employs TRBV18 and TRBJ1-1, with D hard to call. CDR3 amino acids: CASSPRGIGVNTEAFF. Written as DNA, the CDR3 is TGTGCCAGCTCACCACGCGGGATTGGGGTGAACACTGAAGCTTTCTTT.